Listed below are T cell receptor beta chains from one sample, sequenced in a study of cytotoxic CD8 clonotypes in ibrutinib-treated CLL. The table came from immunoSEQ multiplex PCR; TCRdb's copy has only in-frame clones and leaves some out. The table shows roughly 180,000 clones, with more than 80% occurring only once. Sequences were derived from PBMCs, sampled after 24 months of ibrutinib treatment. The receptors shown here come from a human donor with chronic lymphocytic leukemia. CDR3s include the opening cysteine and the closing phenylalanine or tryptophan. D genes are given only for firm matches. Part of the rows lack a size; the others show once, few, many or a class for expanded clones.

CASSIQGQGEDTEAFF	TGTGCCAGTAGTATACAGGGACAGGGGGAGGACACTGAAGCTTTCTTT	TRBJ1-1	TRBV19	NA	TRBD1
CASRLDKALVEEKLFF	TGCGCCAGCCGTCTGGACAAGGCACTCGTCGAGGAAAAACTGTTTTTT	TRBJ1-4	TRBV5-1	NA	NA
CASSVGATEAFF	TGTGCCAGCAGCGTAGGAGCCACTGAAGCTTTCTTT	TRBJ1-1	TRBV9	NA	NA
CASSPTGQGATNEKLFF	TGTGCCAGCTCTCCCACGGGACAGGGGGCCACTAATGAAAAACTGTTTTTT	TRBJ1-4	TRBV18	NA	TRBD1
CASSLSDFYSNQPQHF	TGTGCCAGCAGTTTATCAGACTTCTATAGCAATCAGCCCCAGCATTTT	TRBJ1-5	TRBV28	NA	NA
CASSVDAGVITEAFF	TGTGCCAGCAGCGTAGATGCAGGGGTTATAACTGAAGCTTTCTTT	TRBJ1-1	TRBV9	NA	NA
CASSAGTDYGYTF	TGTGCCAGCAGCGCTGGGACAGACTATGGCTACACCTTC	TRBJ1-2	TRBV7-9	NA	TRBD1
CASSKAAGREKLFF	TGTGCCAGCAGCAAAGCGGCAGGGCGGGAAAAACTGTTTTTT	TRBJ1-4	TRBV21-1	once	NA
CASSPDRAVGELFF	TGTGCCAGCAGCCCGGACAGGGCCGTCGGGGAGCTGTTTTTT	TRBJ2-2	TRBV7-2	NA	TRBD1
CASSPMGARGINEQFF	TGTGCCAGCAGCCCAATGGGGGCGAGGGGAATCAATGAGCAGTTCTTC	TRBJ2-1	TRBV7-9	NA	NA
CASSLRREGLDTQYF	TGTGCCAGCAGTTTAAGGCGGGAGGGCCTAGATACGCAGTATTTT	TRBJ2-3	TRBV27	NA	TRBD2
CASSVEGTDTQYF	TGTGCCAGCAGCGTAGAGGGCACAGATACGCAGTATTTT	TRBJ2-3	TRBV9	NA	NA
CASSFGTLGANVLTF	TGTGCCAGCAGCTTCGGGACTCTTGGGGCCAACGTCCTGACTTTC	TRBJ2-6	TRBV7-3	NA	NA
CAWSVKGTSPQHF	TGTGCCTGGAGTGTTAAGGGAACCTCGCCCCAGCATTTT	TRBJ1-5	TRBV30	NA	NA
CASSYQRTAFEAFF	TGTGCCAGCAGTTATCAGAGGACAGCCTTTGAAGCTTTCTTT	TRBJ1-1	TRBV6-6	NA	NA
CASGSGEQFF	TGTGCCAGCGGTTCAGGGGAGCAGTTCTTC	TRBJ2-1	TRBV28	NA	NA
CASSLRTSGTAETQYF	TGTGCCAGCTCCCTCCGTACTAGCGGGACAGCAGAGACCCAGTACTTC	TRBJ2-5	TRBV18	NA	TRBD2
CASTPAGGGGTEAFF	TGTGCCAGCACCCCCGCAGGGGGAGGGGGTACTGAAGCTTTCTTT	TRBJ1-1	TRBV6-1	NA	TRBD1
CASSLSDRAYGYTF	TGTGCCAGCAGTCTGTCTGACAGGGCCTATGGCTACACCTTC	TRBJ1-2	TRBV28	NA	TRBD1
CASRNRDKSSYNEQFF	TGTGCCAGTAGGAACCGGGACAAGAGCTCCTACAATGAGCAGTTCTTC	TRBJ2-1	TRBV19	once	NA
CASTQPDRGYGYTF	TGTGCCAGTACCCAACCAGACCGGGGCTATGGCTACACCTTC	TRBJ1-2	TRBV19	NA	NA
CASSIGGGPTDTQYF	TGTGCCAGTAGTATAGGAGGAGGGCCCACAGATACGCAGTATTTT	TRBJ2-3	TRBV19	NA	NA
CASRPIGTFGEAFF	TGTGCCAGCAGACCCATAGGGACCTTCGGGGAAGCTTTCTTT	TRBJ1-1	TRBV6-5	NA	NA
CASKSAGGRTDTQYF	TGTGCCAGCAAGTCGGCGGGAGGCCGCACAGATACGCAGTATTTT	TRBJ2-3	TRBV28	NA	TRBD2
CASSESKNQPQHF	TGTGCCAGCAGTGAGTCGAAGAATCAGCCCCAGCATTTT	TRBJ1-5	TRBV6-5	few	NA
CASSKGPSSGANVLTF	TGTGCCAGCTCAAAAGGACCGAGCTCTGGGGCCAACGTCCTGACTTTC	TRBJ2-6	TRBV18	NA	NA
CASRDSHNSPLHF	TGTGCCAGTAGGGACAGTCATAATTCACCCCTCCACTTT	TRBJ1-6	TRBV19	NA	NA
CASSSSKTTSGINEQYF	TGTGCCAGCAGCTCGTCTAAGACGACTAGCGGGATCAACGAGCAGTACTTC	TRBJ2-7	TRBV5-5	NA	TRBD2
CASSLDDRGGTDTQYF	TGTGCCAGCAGCTTAGATGACAGGGGCGGCACAGATACGCAGTATTTT	TRBJ2-3	TRBV11-2	NA	TRBD1
CASSLDDRGRRGNTIYF	TGCGCCAGCAGCTTGGACGACAGGGGGCGAAGAGGAAACACCATATATTTT	TRBJ1-3	TRBV5-1	NA	TRBD1
CASSQEIGRLADYNEQFF	TGTGCCAGCAGCCAAGAGATTGGGAGACTAGCGGACTACAATGAGCAGTTCTTC	TRBJ2-1	TRBV4-2	NA	TRBD2
CASSLEVRARATDTQYF	TGTGCCAGCAGCTTAGAGGTACGGGCCAGGGCGACAGATACGCAGTATTTT	TRBJ2-3	TRBV7-6	NA	NA